One sample yielded the 4 T cell receptor beta chains listed below, sequenced in a study of blood T cell repertoires in COVID-19. Produced via immunoSEQ multiplex PCR; TCRdb's table is partial and in-frame only. The table records 120,000 to 150,000 clones, 75% to 90% of them present only once. The sequencing input was peripheral blood. These receptors were collected from a woman of 80 years or more with acute or convalescent COVID-19.

This chain links TRBV5-1 with TRBJ1-2; D might be TRBD1 (5 bases). Germline CDR1 reads SGHRS; CDR2 reads YFSETQ. The CDR3 has 14 residues. Trimming cost V 0 bases and J 5 bases, with 11 bases left between them. DNA for the CDR3: TGCGCCAGCAGCTTGGACGACAGTTATTATGGCTACACCTTC. Translated: CASSLDDSYYGYTF.

This clone was counted once. The rearrangement joins TRBV2 to TRBJ2-2, with 8 bases identical to TRBD1. The junction had 9 bases not matched to a gene; V was cut back by 8 bases and J by 4 bases. CDR1 and CDR2 from the germline V gene are SNHLY and FYNNEI. The CDR3 length is 15 residues. In DNA form, the CDR3 reads TGTGCCAGCGTTGGACAGGGACCTCTCACCGGGGAGCTGTTTTTT. Translated: CASVGQGPLTGELFF.

The CDR3 protein is CASSATGTEAFF. The CDR3 DNA is TGTGCCAGCAGTGCGACAGGTACTGAAGCTTTCTTT. The rearrangement uses TRBV11-2 and TRBJ1-1; perhaps TRBD1 as D (6 bases). V gave up 6 bases and J gave up 5 bases, with 10 bases separating them. This CDR3 is 12 amino acids long. The V gene's germline CDR1 is SGHAT and CDR2 FQNNGV.

The chain has TRBV5-6 and TRBJ2-7; possibly TRBD1 for D (6 bases). The CDR3 is 16 amino acids. V dropped 1 base and J dropped 2 bases, with 16 bases sitting between them. Germline V gives CDR1 SGHDT, CDR2 YYEEEE. The CDR3 here is CASSLRWDTIPYEQYF. The CDR3 nucleotides read TGTGCCAGCAGCTTGCGTTGGGACACTATACCCTACGAGCAGTACTTC.